This is a list of T cell receptor beta chains from one sample in a study of control samples from healthy donors and cancer patients. Assay used: immunoSEQ multiplex PCR; TCRdb lists only in-frame clones, some missing. The table records some 150,000 clones, nearly 96% of them present only once. The sequencing sample was made of blood. The origin of the receptors is a woman aged 25-40 years in good health. Each CDR3 is given with its conserved first and last residue. The D gene is left open where the match is weak. Size is stated for part of the rows, as once, few or many counts, or as a class when the clone is expanded.

v_call	j_call	d_call	clone_size	cdr3_nt	cdr3_aa
TRBV28	TRBJ2-7	-	-	TGTGCCAGCAGACACGGACGGAGTGACTCCTACGAGCAGTACTTC	CASRHGRSDSYEQYF
TRBV20-1	TRBJ2-4	-	once	TGCAGTGCTAGTCTGGTCAAAAACATTCAGTACTTC	CSASLVKNIQYF
TRBV7-9	TRBJ1-1	-	-	TGTGCCAGCAGCCGAGACAGCCCAGGTAAAGCTTTCTTT	CASSRDSPGKAFF
TRBV24-1	TRBJ1-2	-	-	TGTGCCACCAGTGGGGTACGGGACAAACCCCTCTATGGCTACACCTTC	CATSGVRDKPLYGYTF
TRBV5-1	TRBJ2-7	TRBD2	-	TGCGCCAGCAGCTTGGCCTCTAGCGGTTCAGCCTACGAGCAGTACTTC	CASSLASSGSAYEQYF
TRBV6-5	TRBJ1-1	TRBD1	once	TGTGCCAGCAGTCTGCGGACAGGGATTAACACTGAAGCTTTCTTT	CASSLRTGINTEAFF
TRBV9	TRBJ2-2	TRBD2	-	TGTGCCAGCAGCGTCAAGCGGGGGGGCTCGGCGAACACCGGGGAGCTGTTTTTT	CASSVKRGGSANTGELFF
TRBV15	TRBJ1-5	-	-	TGTGCCACTAAAAAGGACAATCAGCCCCAGCATTTT	CATKKDNQPQHF
TRBV5-5	TRBJ2-5	-	-	TGTGCCAGCAGCTCCCCGGGGAGGGAGACCCAGTACTTC	CASSSPGRETQYF
TRBV27	TRBJ2-3	-	-	TGTGCCACAGGATACGGGGCCGTCACAGATACGCAGTATTTT	CATGYGAVTDTQYF
TRBV11-2	TRBJ1-6	-	-	TGTGCCAGCAGCTTCGGACCTGTCAATTCACCCCTCCACTTT	CASSFGPVNSPLHF
TRBV25-1	TRBJ1-6	TRBD1	-	TGTGCCAGCACCGAATCCAGGGGGCCGAATTCACCCCTCCACTTT	CASTESRGPNSPLHF
TRBV6-4	TRBJ2-3	TRBD2	-	TGTGCCAGCAGCGTCTCCGGGGGGGCTGTAGATACGCAGTATTTT	CASSVSGGAVDTQYF
TRBV30	TRBJ1-1	-	once	TGTGCCTGGAGGCAGGGTCGTACTGAAGCTTTCTTT	CAWRQGRTEAFF
TRBV7-3	TRBJ1-2	-	-	TGTGCCAGCAGCTTAACGGGTAACAGAGCTAACTATGGCTACACCTTC	CASSLTGNRANYGYTF
TRBV18	TRBJ2-1	TRBD2	-	TGTGCCAGCTCACCAGGGACTAGCGGGATCTATGAGCAGTTCTTC	CASSPGTSGIYEQFF
TRBV29-1	TRBJ1-2	TRBD1	-	TGCAGCGTTGTTGACAGGGAATACGGCTACACCTTC	CSVVDREYGYTF
TRBV3-1/TRBV3-2	TRBJ1-4	TRBD1	-	TGTGCCAGCAGCCAAGTGAGGGGGCCGGCTAATGAAAAACTGTTTTTT	CASSQVRGPANEKLFF
TRBV5-1	TRBJ2-1	TRBD2	once	TGCGCCAGCAGCTCATCGCCATCTAGCGGCTACAATGAGCAGTTCTTC	CASSSSPSSGYNEQFF
TRBV28	TRBJ2-7	-	-	TGTGCCAGCAGGCCTCTGGACCCCTACGAGCAGTACTTC	CASRPLDPYEQYF
TRBV28	TRBJ1-3	-	few	TGTGCCAGCAGTTTAATGGGACGGAGCTCTGGAAACACCATATATTTT	CASSLMGRSSGNTIYF